The clone carrying this T cell receptor (beta chain) was counted a single time. What it binds is unknown. A primer matching the constant region was used to make TCR beta cDNA from approximately 0.55 ug of total RNA. Library construction for TCR beta comprised three nested multiplex PCR rounds performed with slightly modified ARM-PCR. Amplification in the first two PCR rounds was performed using TRBV1-TRBV30 forward primers and a C-beta reverse primer for 10 cycles each. TCRdb passed the multiplex PCR reads through MiXCR, listing each CDR3 protein once. The table lists about 330,000 distinct CDR3 sequences, roughly 61% of them singletons, with about 6.3% in the top ten. Blood RNA originated from unsorted whole blood, with germline DNA additionally extracted. This specimen comes from a study of tumor-infiltrating lymphocytes in primary liver carcinoma. Study in general: Primary liver carcinoma, confirmed by histopathology, was surgically resected. Lesions, classed as T1-T3 N0M0, spanned about 4 to 11 cm across. Study-wide findings and caveats: Blood fell significantly below tumors in its top-250-clone fraction (p = 0.039). Unsorted bulk processing meant the study did not compare CD4+ and CD8+ repertoires.

V lost 10 bases to trimming and J lost 4 bases, with 28 bases between them. The length of the CDR3 is 17 residues. Germline V gene lookup returns CDR1 SGHAT and CDR2 FQNNGV. The V and J genes are TRBV11-2 and TRBJ1-2; unclear D gene. Material: peripheral blood. This sequence originates from a man aged 40-50 years with primary liver carcinoma and hepatitis B virus infection. The CDR3 region is CAMSPSERTPVGYGYTF. CDR3 DNA: TGTGCCATGAGCCCATCTGAACGGACGCCGGTCGGCTATGGCTACACCTTC.